This paragraph reports one T cell receptor (beta chain). Germline loops: CDR1 SGHKS, CDR2 YYEKEE (reference sequence). J was trimmed by 1 base and V by 0 bases; bases with no gene match: 9. CDR3 length: 17 amino acids. Per the authors' pipeline: For nucleated cells, counts were estimated from reference gene primer amplification. Assay used: immunoSEQ multiplex PCR; TCRdb lists only in-frame clones, some missing. V, J and clone size are those of that table, while D and trimming were read from the DNA. The table shows 130,000 or so clones, with 69% occurring only once. The data originate from a study of blood T cell repertoires in COVID-19. Study information: The origin of the acute and convalescent COVID-19 samples was the United States, Italy and Spain.

The V gene is TRBV5-5, the J gene TRBJ2-7, with 8 positions matching TRBD2. This clonotype was obtained from a woman between 65 and 79 years old with acute or convalescent COVID-19. Sequencing was performed on peripheral blood. CDR3 DNA sequence: TGTGCCAGCAGCTTGGCCACCAACGGGGGGGCTTCCTACGAGCAGTACTTC. Translated, it gives CASSLATNGGASYEQYF.